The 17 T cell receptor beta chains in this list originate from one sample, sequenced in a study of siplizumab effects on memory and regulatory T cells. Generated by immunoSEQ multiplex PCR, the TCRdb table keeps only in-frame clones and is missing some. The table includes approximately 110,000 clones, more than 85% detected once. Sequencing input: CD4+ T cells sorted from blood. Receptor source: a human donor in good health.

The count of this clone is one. For the CDR3, the DNA is TGTGCCAGCATGGTTCCCGCCGCTACCCAACAAGCCTACGAGCAGTACTTC. Translating it yields CASMVPAATQQAYEQYF. The V and J genes are TRBV28 and TRBJ2-7; D gene unclear. The V end lost 7 bases, the J end lost 2 bases, and 24 bases lay between the germline ends. The CDR3 sequence is 17 residues long. Germline CDR1 reads MDHEN; CDR2 reads SYDVKM.

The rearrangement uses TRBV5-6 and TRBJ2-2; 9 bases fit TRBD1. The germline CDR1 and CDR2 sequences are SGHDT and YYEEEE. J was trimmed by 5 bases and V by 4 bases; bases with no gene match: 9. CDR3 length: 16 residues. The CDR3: CASSARDRVYTGELFF. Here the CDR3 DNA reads TGTGCCAGCAGCGCCCGGGACAGGGTATATACCGGGGAGCTGTTTTTT. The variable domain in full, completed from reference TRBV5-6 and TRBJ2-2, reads DAGVTQSPTHLIKTRGQQVTLRCSPKSGHDTVSWYQQALGQGPQFIFQYYEEEERQRGNFPDRFSGHQFPNYSSELNVNALLLGDSALYLCASSARDRVYTGELFFGEGSRLTVL.

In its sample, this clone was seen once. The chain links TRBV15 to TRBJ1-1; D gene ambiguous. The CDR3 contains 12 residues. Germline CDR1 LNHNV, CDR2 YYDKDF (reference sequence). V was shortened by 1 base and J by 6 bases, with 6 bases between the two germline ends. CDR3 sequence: CATSRGVSEAFF. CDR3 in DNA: TGTGCCACCAGCAGAGGTGTATCTGAAGCTTTCTTT.

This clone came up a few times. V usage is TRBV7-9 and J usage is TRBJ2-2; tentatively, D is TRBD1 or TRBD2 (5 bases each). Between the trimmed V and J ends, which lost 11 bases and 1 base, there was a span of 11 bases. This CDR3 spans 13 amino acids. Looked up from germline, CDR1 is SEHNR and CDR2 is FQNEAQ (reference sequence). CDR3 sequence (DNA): TGTGCCCGGAGTGGGGGGAACACCGGGGAGCTGTTTTTT. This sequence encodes CARSGGNTGELFF. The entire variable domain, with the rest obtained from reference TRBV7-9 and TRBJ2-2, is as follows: DTGVSQNPRHKITKRGQNVTFRCDPISEHNRLYWYRQTLGQGPEFLTYFQNEAQLEKSRLLSDRFSAERPKGSFSTLEIQRTEQGDSAMYLCARSGGNTGELFFGEGSRLTVL.

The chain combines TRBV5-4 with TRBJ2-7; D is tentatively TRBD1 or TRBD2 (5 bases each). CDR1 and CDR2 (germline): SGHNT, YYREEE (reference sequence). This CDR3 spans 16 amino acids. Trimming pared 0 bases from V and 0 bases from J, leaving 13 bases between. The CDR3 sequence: CASSLGGAISSYEQYF. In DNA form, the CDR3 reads TGTGCCAGCAGCTTGGGAGGGGCTATCAGCTCCTACGAGCAGTACTTC.

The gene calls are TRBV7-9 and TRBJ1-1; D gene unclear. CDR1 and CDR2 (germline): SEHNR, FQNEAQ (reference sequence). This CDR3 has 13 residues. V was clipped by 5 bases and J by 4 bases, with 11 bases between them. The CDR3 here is CASSIGPGTEAFF. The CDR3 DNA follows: TGTGCCAGCAGCATAGGACCGGGCACTGAAGCTTTCTTT.

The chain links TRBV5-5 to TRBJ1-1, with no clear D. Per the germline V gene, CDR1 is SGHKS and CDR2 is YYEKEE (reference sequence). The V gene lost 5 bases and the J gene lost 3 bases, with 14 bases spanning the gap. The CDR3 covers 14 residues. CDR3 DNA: TGTGCCAGCAGGAATGAGGGTCTGGACACTGAAGCTTTCTTT. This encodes CASRNEGLDTEAFF.

The CDR3 is CASSTGAAEKLFF. The CDR3 coding sequence is TGTGCCAGCAGCACAGGGGCAGCGGAAAAACTGTTTTTT. The chain recombines TRBV7-2 with TRBJ1-4; 7 bases map to TRBD1. The CDR3 loop spans 13 amino acids. Germline CDR1 and CDR2: SGHTA and FQGNSA. J was trimmed by 8 bases and V by 5 bases; bases with no gene match: 5. Using reference TRBV7-2 and TRBJ1-4 for the parts outside the CDR3, the full variable domain is GAGVSQSPSNKVTEKGKDVELRCDPISGHTALYWYRQSLGQGLEFLIYFQGNSAPDKSGLPSDRFSAERTGGSVSTLTIQRTQQEDSAVYLCASSTGAAEKLFFGSGTQLSVL.

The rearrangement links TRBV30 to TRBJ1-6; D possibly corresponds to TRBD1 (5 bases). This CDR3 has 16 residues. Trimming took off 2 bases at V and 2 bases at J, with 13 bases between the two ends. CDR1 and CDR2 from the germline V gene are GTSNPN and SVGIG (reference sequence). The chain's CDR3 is CAWSTAGTAYNSPLHF. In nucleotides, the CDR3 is TGTGCCTGGAGTACCGCCGGGACGGCCTATAATTCACCCCTCCACTTT.

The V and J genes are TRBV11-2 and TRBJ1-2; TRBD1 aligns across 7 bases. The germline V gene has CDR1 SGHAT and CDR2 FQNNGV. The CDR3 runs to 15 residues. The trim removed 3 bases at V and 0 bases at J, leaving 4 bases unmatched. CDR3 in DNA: TGTGCCAGCAGCTTGGAGGGGGCGGCTAACTATGGCTACACCTTC. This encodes CASSLEGAANYGYTF.

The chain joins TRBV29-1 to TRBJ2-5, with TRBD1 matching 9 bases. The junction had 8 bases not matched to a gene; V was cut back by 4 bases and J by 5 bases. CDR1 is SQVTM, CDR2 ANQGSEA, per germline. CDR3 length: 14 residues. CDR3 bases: TGCAGCGTTGCGACAGGGGGAAGACTTGAGACCCAGTACTTC. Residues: CSVATGGRLETQYF.

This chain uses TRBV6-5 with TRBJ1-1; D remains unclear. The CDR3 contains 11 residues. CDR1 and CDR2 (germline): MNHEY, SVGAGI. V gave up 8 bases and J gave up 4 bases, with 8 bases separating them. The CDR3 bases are TGTGCCAGCCGGTGGGGCACTGAAGCTTTCTTT. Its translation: CASRWGTEAFF.

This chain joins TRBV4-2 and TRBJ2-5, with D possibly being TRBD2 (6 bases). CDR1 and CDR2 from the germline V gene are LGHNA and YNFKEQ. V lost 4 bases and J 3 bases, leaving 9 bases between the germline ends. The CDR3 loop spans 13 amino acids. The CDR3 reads CASSRGAKETQYF. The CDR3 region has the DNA TGTGCCAGCAGCCGCGGGGCCAAAGAGACCCAGTACTTC.

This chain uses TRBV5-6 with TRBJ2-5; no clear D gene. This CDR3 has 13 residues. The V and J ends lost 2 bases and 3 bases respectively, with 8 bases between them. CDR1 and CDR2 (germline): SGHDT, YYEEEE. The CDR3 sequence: CASSFRLEETQYF. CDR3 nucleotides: TGTGCCAGCAGCTTCCGATTGGAAGAGACCCAGTACTTC.

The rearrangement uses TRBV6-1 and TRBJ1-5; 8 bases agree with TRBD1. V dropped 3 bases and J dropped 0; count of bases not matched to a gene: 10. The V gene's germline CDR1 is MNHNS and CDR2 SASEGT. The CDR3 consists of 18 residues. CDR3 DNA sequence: TGTGCCAGCAGTGATGGGACAGGAGGAATCTATAGCAATCAGCCCCAGCATTTT. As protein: CASSDGTGGIYSNQPQHF.

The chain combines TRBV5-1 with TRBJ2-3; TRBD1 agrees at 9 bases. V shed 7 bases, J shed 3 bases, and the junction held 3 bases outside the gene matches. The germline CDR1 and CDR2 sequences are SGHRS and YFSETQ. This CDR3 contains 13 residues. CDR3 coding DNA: TGCGCCAGCGGGACAGGGAGAACAGATACGCAGTATTTT. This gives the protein CASGTGRTDTQYF.

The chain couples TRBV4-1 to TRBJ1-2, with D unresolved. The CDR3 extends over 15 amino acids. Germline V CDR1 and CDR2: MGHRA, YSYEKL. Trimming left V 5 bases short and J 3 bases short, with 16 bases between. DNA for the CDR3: TGCGCCAGCAGCTTTGGCAGTAGGAGAGACTATGGCTACACCTTC. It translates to CASSFGSRRDYGYTF.